A selection of T cell receptor beta chains follows, all from one sample in a study of T cells after yellow fever vaccination. TCRdb reprocessed the 5' RACE reads via MiXCR and lists one record per CDR3 protein. The data contain a few hundred thousand distinct CDR3 sequences, less than 9.5% of them singletons. This sample comprised CD4+ T cells sorted from PBMCs, obtained 5 days after the yellow fever booster vaccination. The receptors come from a man younger than 35 who received the YFV17D yellow fever vaccine. CDR3s include the opening cysteine and the closing phenylalanine or tryptophan. The D gene is left open where the match is weak. The listing skips clone size in some rows; elsewhere it reads once, few, many or a size class.

J gene: TRBJ2-3; clone size: few; CDR3 length: 15; V gene: TRBV7-2; D gene: TRBD2; CDR3 DNA: TGTGCCAGCAGCCGACTAGCGGCGTTCTCAGATACGCAGTATTTT; CDR3 protein: CASSRLAAFSDTQYF
J gene: TRBJ2-1; clone size: many; CDR3 length: 12; V gene: TRBV7-2; D gene: NA; CDR3 DNA: TGTGCCAGCAGCCCCGGGTACGGAGTCTTGCTCTTC; CDR3 protein: CASSPGYGVLLF
J gene: TRBJ1-1; clone size: many; CDR3 length: 13; V gene: TRBV7-9; D gene: TRBD1; CDR3 DNA: TGTGCCAGCAGCTCGGACAGGGGGCGAGAGGCTTTCTTT; CDR3 protein: CASSSDRGREAFF
J gene: TRBJ2-1; clone size: few; CDR3 length: 15; V gene: TRBV7-2; D gene: TRBD2; CDR3 DNA: TGTGCCAGCAGCCCCGTGGCTAGCGGGGATGGTGAGCAGTTCTTC; CDR3 protein: CASSPVASGDGEQFF
J gene: TRBJ2-1; clone size: many; CDR3 length: 16; V gene: TRBV11-2; D gene: NA; CDR3 DNA: TGTGCCAGCAGTATTATCCCGGGACCCTCGGGCAATGAGCAGTTCTTC; CDR3 protein: CASSIIPGPSGNEQFF
J gene: TRBJ2-6; clone size: NA; CDR3 length: 16; V gene: TRBV5-1; D gene: TRBD2; CDR3 DNA: TGCGCCAGCAGTAGCGGGTCTAGCTCTGGGGCCAACGTCCTGACTTTC; CDR3 protein: CASSSGSSSGANVLTF
J gene: TRBJ2-3; clone size: few; CDR3 length: 14; V gene: TRBV28; D gene: TRBD2; CDR3 DNA: TGTGCCAGCACTCGGACTAGCTGGGCAGATACGCAGTATTTT; CDR3 protein: CASTRTSWADTQYF
J gene: TRBJ1-1; clone size: many; CDR3 length: 14; V gene: TRBV29-1; D gene: NA; CDR3 DNA: TGCAGCGTTGCGACCGGGACAAGGAACACTGAAGCTTTCTTT; CDR3 protein: CSVATGTRNTEAFF
J gene: TRBJ1-1; clone size: few; CDR3 length: 13; V gene: TRBV5-3; D gene: NA; CDR3 DNA: TGTGCCAGAAGCTTGGTTAGGGGCCTGGAAGCTTTCTTT; CDR3 protein: CARSLVRGLEAFF
J gene: TRBJ1-1; clone size: NA; CDR3 length: 11; V gene: TRBV29-1; D gene: NA; CDR3 DNA: TGCAGCGTTGAACTTGTCCTTGAAGCTTTCTTT; CDR3 protein: CSVELVLEAFF
J gene: TRBJ1-4; clone size: many; CDR3 length: 14; V gene: TRBV20-1; D gene: NA; CDR3 DNA: TGCAGTGCTAGAGATAGCCGGGGGGGCGAAAAACTGTTTTTT; CDR3 protein: CSARDSRGGEKLFF